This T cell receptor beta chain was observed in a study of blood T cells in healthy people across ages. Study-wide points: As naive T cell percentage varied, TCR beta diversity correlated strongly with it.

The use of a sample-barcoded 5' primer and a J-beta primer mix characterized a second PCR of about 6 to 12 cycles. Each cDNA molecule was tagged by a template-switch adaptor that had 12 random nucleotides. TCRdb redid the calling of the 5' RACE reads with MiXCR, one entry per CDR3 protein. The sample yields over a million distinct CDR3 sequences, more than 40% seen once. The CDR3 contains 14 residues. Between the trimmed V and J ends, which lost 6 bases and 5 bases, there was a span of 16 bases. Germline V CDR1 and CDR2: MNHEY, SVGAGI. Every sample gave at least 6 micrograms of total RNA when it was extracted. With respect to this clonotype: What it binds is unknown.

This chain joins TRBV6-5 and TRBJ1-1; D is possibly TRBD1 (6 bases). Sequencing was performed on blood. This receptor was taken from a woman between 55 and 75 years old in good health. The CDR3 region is CASRPGAPGTEAFF. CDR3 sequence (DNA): TGTGCCAGCAGACCGGGGGCGCCGGGGACTGAAGCTTTCTTT.